This paragraph reports one T cell receptor beta chain. The sample belongs to a study of blood T cell repertoires in COVID-19. On the study more broadly: In each case, the material was cDNA or gDNA derived from T cells, B-cell-depleted T cells, or PBMCs.

Original analysis: Using reference gene primer amplification, nucleated cell counts were estimated. TCRdb's table, derived via immunoSEQ multiplex PCR, lists solely in-frame clones and lacks some. V and J calls and clone size are those listed in that table; D and trimming were worked out from the DNA. The sample has approximately 190,000 clones, just under 85% seen once. The ends lost 3 bases at V and 4 bases at J; junction bases unmatched: 9. The CDR3 is 16 amino acids. The V gene's germline CDR1 is SGHKS and CDR2 YYEKEE (reference sequence). Sequencing was done on a sample of peripheral blood. This sequence originates from a woman in her 70s with active or convalescent COVID-19. The chain uses TRBV5-5 and TRBJ1-4, with 7 bases matching TRBD1. CDR3 sequence: CASSSEGTVNNEKLFF. CDR3 coding DNA: TGTGCCAGCAGCTCAGAAGGGACAGTTAATAATGAAAAACTGTTTTTT.